This T cell receptor beta chain stems from a study of Graves' ophthalmopathy and Graves' hyperthyroidism. Study-level information: No progression to ophthalmopathy over 18 months defined stable hyperthyroidism. Study results and limitations: Most clonotypes expanded in thyroid above 0.001 frequency were present in blood too.

This CDR3 spans 14 amino acids. Germline CDR1 reads SGHTA; CDR2 reads FQGNSA. The V end was cut by 1 base, the J end by 1 base, with 8 bases between. Remarks on this clonotype: Antigen: not known.

Hyperthyroidism cases were recent diagnoses of under 2 months' duration in people aged 18 to 65. Symptoms, serum thyroxine and TRAb, thyroid ultrasound, and orbital computed tomography formed the diagnostic basis. Amplification from RNA transcripts yielded the TCR beta CDR3 regions. A first-round RT-PCR used HTBI primers, followed by a second-round multiplex PCR. Via MiXCR, TCRdb re-called the multiplex PCR reads, giving one row per CDR3 protein. The sample gives around 1.1 million distinct CDR3 sequences, 35% to 45% of which show up once; over 8.5% is in the top ten. The gene calls are TRBV7-2 and TRBJ2-7; no clear D. The sequenced material came from peripheral blood or thyroid tissue (not recorded which). The TCR sequence derives from an adult man with Graves' hyperthyroidism. The DNA for the CDR3 is TGTGCCAGCAGCTTAGATATACAATCCTACGAGCAGTACTTC. It is translated as CASSLDIQSYEQYF.